A selection of T cell receptor beta chains follows, all from one sample in a study of neurological immune-mediated disorders. TCRdb reprocessed the 5' RACE reads with MiXCR, giving one entry per CDR3 protein. The sample records about 55,000 distinct CDR3 sequences, roughly 4% being singletons. Input material: PBMCs. All receptors derive from a man aged 30 to 45 with multiple sclerosis. The CDR3 runs from the conserved cysteine through the conserved F or W. The D gene is left open where the match is weak. Expanded clones are given a class, and other clones once, few, many or no size at all.

CDR3aa	CDR3nt	d_gene	v_gene	j_gene	abundance
CASSSQTDKGDQPQHF	TGTGCCAGCAGCTCTCAAACAGACAAGGGCGATCAGCCCCAGCATTTT	NA	TRBV7-9	TRBJ1-5	many
CASSVGGGRETQYF	TGTGCCAGCAGCGTAGGAGGGGGACGAGAGACCCAGTACTTC	NA	TRBV9	TRBJ2-5	many
CASSGRRGYQPQNF	TGTGCCAGCAGCGGACGACGGGGGTATCAGCCCCAGAATTTT	NA	TRBV12-3/TRBV12-4	TRBJ1-5	NA
CASAEARRESEKLFF	TGTGCCAGCGCAGAGGCACGCAGGGAAAGTGAAAAACTGTTTTTT	NA	TRBV25-1	TRBJ1-4	many
CASSFPGRSEGGYTF	TGTGCCAGCAGCTTCCCCGGACGGTCTGAGGGTGGCTACACCTTC	NA	TRBV11-2	TRBJ1-2	many
CASRDGGELFF	TGTGCCAGCAGGGACGGCGGGGAGCTGTTTTTT	NA	TRBV7-8	TRBJ2-2	many
CASSFVLQTNEQFF	TGTGCCAGCAGCTTTGTTCTTCAAACCAATGAGCAGTTCTTC	NA	TRBV11-2	TRBJ2-1	many
CASSLTDDGYEQYF	TGTGCCAGCAGCCTGACAGACGATGGTTACGAGCAGTACTTC	NA	TRBV7-9	TRBJ2-7	many
CASSLTGPITDTQYF	TGTGCCAGCAGCCTGACAGGGCCTATCACAGATACGCAGTATTTT	TRBD1	TRBV7-3	TRBJ2-3	many
CASSLTSGVGYNEQFF	TGTGCCAGCAGCTTAACGTCTGGGGTAGGGTACAATGAGCAGTTCTTC	NA	TRBV7-6	TRBJ2-1	NA
CASSLGASGISEQYF	TGTGCCAGCAGCCTAGGGGCTAGCGGGATTTCCGAGCAGTACTTC	TRBD2	TRBV12-3/TRBV12-4	TRBJ2-7	many
CASSLAHTGELFF	TGTGCCAGCAGCTTAGCTCATACCGGGGAGCTGTTTTTT	NA	TRBV7-6	TRBJ2-2	many
CASSIAGSGETQYF	TGCGCCAGCAGCATAGCGGGGTCGGGAGAGACCCAGTACTTC	TRBD2	TRBV5-1	TRBJ2-5	many
CSATEKTVNTEAFF	TGCAGTGCTACCGAAAAGACGGTGAACACTGAAGCTTTCTTT	NA	TRBV20-1	TRBJ1-1	many
CASRGKGTEAFF	TGTGCCAGCAGGGGAAAGGGGACTGAAGCTTTCTTT	NA	TRBV7-9	TRBJ1-1	NA